This section outlines one TCR beta chain sequence together with its context. Its antigen is currently not known. No per-base quality is available; no much larger clone lies one base away. The germline V gene (reference sequence) gives CDR1 as LNHDA and CDR2 as SQIVND. V is clipped by 3 bases and J by 1 base, and the sequence between their germline boundaries is 12 bases long. From its cysteine to its phenylalanine, the CDR3 spans 15 amino acids. Only the CDR3 part of the read is kept: 45 bases, read in frame from the first base. These data originate in a study of cytomegalovirus exposure and HLA in healthy donors (dated by TCRdb to 2015 to 2018). The study in broad terms: An earlier analysis of several hundred of the donors reported 250 to 350 Gb of sequence data and 117 million unique TCR beta sequences from about 200 million T cells. Roughly 310 gigabases of sequencing data and tens of millions of unique TCR sequences were included in an early release covering about 620 HLA-typed donors. Of the 300 to 500 genotyped donors, 81% were placed in the genetic ancestry cluster associated with self-reported Caucasian donors. The study aimed to test whether signatures of past pathogen exposure could be identified by cataloging public T cell receptors. Using immunosequencing, the study profiled T cell repertoires from about 610 subjects and related those repertoires to cytomegalovirus serostatus. A separate validation cohort of about 110 different subjects was used in addition to the roughly 670-subject first cohort. High-throughput TCR immunosequencing, statistical association of individual TCRs with disease status, and machine learning were combined to predict cytomegalovirus infection status. To study patterns of TCR occurrence, a later analysis re-analyzed previously published TCR beta repertoires from hundreds of donors and added high-resolution HLA genotyping. The later analysis used no new phenotypic data to find candidate immune exposures, relying instead on TCR beta sequences and their occurrence across donors. An earlier analysis of some 500 of the donors used high-throughput TCR beta sequencing to judge whether each TCR beta V gene segment behaved as functional or pseudogenic. Donor age, sex, ethnicity and CMV serostatus were compiled alongside the repertoire data. Genome-wide SNP genotypes for about three fifths of the roughly 700 donors were used in a later genetic analysis, which treated that subset as a discovery cohort. All discovery cohort repertoires had been generated using a single sequencing platform. HLA typing included class I and class II loci at four-digit resolution. The number of typed donors differed by locus: 629-630 for A, B, C, DRB1 and DQB1; some 540 for DQA1; 606 for DPA1; and around 490 for DPB1. Because of strong linkage in the cohort, a few DR-DQ haplotypes were treated as single units for association and clustering. Among roughly 400 genotyped donors of the cohort, an average of around 250,000 unique TCR beta nucleotide sequences was sequenced per donor, of which about 19% were non-productive.

In total, about 650 healthy bone marrow donors made up the cohort. At the time of sampling, every cohort member was nominally healthy, though immune exposures that went unrecorded were likely present. The donor tested CMV seropositive and was one of the 289 seropositive cohort members. Each donor provided a peripheral blood sample, and peripheral blood mononuclear cells were used for TCR beta sequencing. Genomic DNA was extracted from the blood cell samples with the Qiagen DNeasy Blood Extraction Kit. The library was obtained by the immunoSEQ multiplex PCR assay. For the multiplex PCR, a mixture combining 60 forward primers for TCR Vbeta segments and 13 reverse primers for TCR Jbeta segments was used. A multiplex PCR assay on genomic DNA amplified the CDR3 region of rearranged TCR beta genes. The amplified TCR beta libraries were sequenced on the Illumina HiSeq System as 87-base-pair reads. Per the original workflow: In a later analysis, tens of millions of unique TCR beta chains were counted across the 650 to 750 repertoires, and approximately 9.9 million of these chains were shared by at least two donors. Raw reads were error-corrected and collapsed into unique sequences by a nearest-neighbor algorithm in which closely related sequences were merged to remove PCR and sequencing errors. CDR3 sequences were aligned to IMGT reference sequences to assign V, D and J gene segments. For a sequence to be retained, a match of at least six nucleotides was required to both a V gene segment and a J gene segment. Rearrangements were called productive when the CDR3 lacked stop codons and stayed in frame with V and J; all others were non-productive. CDR3 was defined according to IMGT convention as the region running from the second conserved V-encoded cysteine to the conserved J-encoded phenylalanine. In an earlier analysis of approximately 500 of the donors, sequences lacking an unambiguous match to a single V gene segment were excluded. In an earlier analysis of 587 of the donors, V segments were called functional above 56.7% productive rearrangements and were called segregating when the between-donor standard deviation exceeded 5%. A statistical classification framework was built to diagnose cytomegalovirus status from the catalog of TCR beta chain sequences. In a later analysis, V and J genes were assigned by comparing TCR nucleotide sequences against IMGT/GENE-DB human TR gene sequences. In a later analysis, CDR3 sequences and most-parsimonious VDJ recombination scenarios were assigned using the TCRdist pipeline. In a later analysis, each TCR beta chain was defined by its CDR3 amino acid sequence together with its V-gene family, and reads lacking a unique V-gene family were excluded. A later analysis removed 500 to 650 highly shared, low-generation-probability nucleotide sequences to deal with suspected cross-contamination and a sequencing artifact. In a later analysis, a clonal expansion index for each public chain was calculated from normalized within-repertoire ranks of inferred template counts. Generation probabilities in a later analysis came from a VDJ recombination model fitted to out-of-frame rearrangements, and those results were checked against IGoR. Hypergeometric tests were used in a later analysis to score TCR-TCR, TCR-HLA and TCR-CMV co-occurrence, with a repertoire-size bias correction applied to the TCR pairs. In a later analysis, false discovery rates were estimated by permuting HLA or CMV assignments 20 times. In a later analysis, co-occurring TCRs were grouped using DBSCAN, and TCRdist sequence similarity was added for clustering within HLA-allele-positive subsets. Repertoires with fewer than 30,000 or more than 120,000 public chains were left out of co-occurrence clustering, as were a handful of repertoires with anomalous nucleotide sharing. As stored in TCRdb, this immuneACCESS dataset retains in-frame rearrangements with V and J assigned. A fraction of the clones does not appear; measured against another copy, unresolved V genes explain less than half of the discrepancy, and the remainder lacks a known reason. That table is the source of V, J and clone size, and D and trimming were worked out from the DNA. The sample contains 100,000 to 150,000 clones, roughly four fifths of them found a single time. The biggest ten clones account for approximately 3.5% of the sample.

The paper's findings and limits, for the study overall: Immune exposure information for the cohort was limited to CMV serostatus. A later analysis found that most CMV-associated TCR beta chains appeared HLA-restricted, with HLA associations seemingly driven largely by CMV exposure. In a later analysis, TCR association rates were found to vary across HLA loci, with the most associated TCRs seen for DRB1 alleles and the fewest for HLA-C alleles. Correlated functional status among segregating V segments might be attributable to linkage disequilibrium, but an unknown experimental factor could not be ruled out. A further reported finding was that TCR beta sequences accurately predicted the HLA-A and HLA-B alleles for most subjects in the first cohort. An earlier analysis of roughly 570 of the donors showed that most TCR beta V segments appeared in productive rearrangements either about 87% or about 30% of the time, which broadly matched IMGT annotations. Across donors, most TCR sequences were observed very rarely, whereas some public TCRs were present in many individuals. Specific HLA alleles were associated with roughly 17,000 TCR beta sequences at a false discovery rate of 0.05 in a later analysis. A total of 150 or so TCR beta chains were listed by the study as associated with cytomegalovirus. In a later genetic analysis, fewer N-insertions in productive TCRs were reported among donors in an Asian-associated ancestry cluster than the roughly 700-donor mean. A later genetic analysis associated a missense DCLRE1C variant with V-gene and J-gene trimming of TCR beta chains, and an independent cohort replicated the association. Some IMGT-functional V segments, including TRBV6-2 and TRBV6-3, could not be distinguished by the 87-base-pair reads and were therefore excluded. A later analysis found that HLA-associated TCR beta chains were more clonally expanded and had lower generation probabilities than equally common non-associated chains. A later analysis reported that several top co-occurrence clusters appeared linked to parvovirus B19, influenza, CMV and Epstein-Barr virus. In vitro tests confirmed that a few of the cytomegalovirus-associated TCR beta chains recognize cytomegalovirus antigens. Because HLA typing was missing for some donors at each locus, association tests included only the typed subset. Only TCR beta chains were sequenced in this cohort, and the absence of alpha or paired-chain data limited detectable features. The classifier was reported to diagnose cytomegalovirus status with high specificity and sensitivity in both the original cohort and the validation cohort. Strong co-occurrence of HLA alleles, especially DR and DQ, made assigning TCR associations to individual alleles difficult. The sequencing pipeline was judged likely to have produced a cluster of highly shared sequence variants as a technical artifact. Approximately 16 rarely observed V segments, including chromosome 9 orphons, were excluded from the earlier analysis of just under 600 of the donors because counts were too low. Sequencing depth was assumed to be roughly uniform across donors in the presence/absence analyses, though that assumption may not hold. It was suggested by the authors that the approach could potentially be generalized to other disease states and immunological phenotypes.

The chain couples TRBV19 to TRBJ2-5; the D gene is perhaps TRBD2, from 6 matching bases. This receptor was obtained from a woman between 40 and 50 years old in good health and CMV-seropositive. Sequenced input: PBMCs. The bases read TGTGCCAGTAGTATTGTTTCCGGGGGCCAAGAGACCCAGTACTTC. This codes for CASSIVSGGQETQYF.